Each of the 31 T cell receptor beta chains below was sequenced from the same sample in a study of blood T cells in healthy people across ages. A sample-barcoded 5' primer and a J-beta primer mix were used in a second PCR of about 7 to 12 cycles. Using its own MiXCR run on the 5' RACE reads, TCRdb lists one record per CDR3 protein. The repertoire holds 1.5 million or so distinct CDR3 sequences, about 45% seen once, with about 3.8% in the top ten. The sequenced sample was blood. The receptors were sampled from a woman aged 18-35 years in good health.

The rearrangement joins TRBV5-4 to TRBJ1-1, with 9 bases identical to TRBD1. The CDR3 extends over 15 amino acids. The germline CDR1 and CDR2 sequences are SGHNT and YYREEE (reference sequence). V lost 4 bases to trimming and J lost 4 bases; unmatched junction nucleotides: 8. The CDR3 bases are TGTGCCAGCAGCGGGACAGGGTTGTCGAGCACTGAAGCTTTCTTT. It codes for CASSGTGLSSTEAFF.

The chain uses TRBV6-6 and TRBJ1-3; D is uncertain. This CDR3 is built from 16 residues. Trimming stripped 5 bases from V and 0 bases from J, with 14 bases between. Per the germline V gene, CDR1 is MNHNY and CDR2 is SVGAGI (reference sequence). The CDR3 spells CASSPYSAYSGNTIYF. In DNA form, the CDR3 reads TGTGCCAGCAGTCCCTATTCGGCCTACTCTGGAAACACCATATATTTT.

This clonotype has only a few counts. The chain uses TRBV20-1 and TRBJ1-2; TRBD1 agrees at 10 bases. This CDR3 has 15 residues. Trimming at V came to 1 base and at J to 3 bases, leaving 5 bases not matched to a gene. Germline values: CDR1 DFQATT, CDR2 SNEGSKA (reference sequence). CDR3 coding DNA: TGCAGTGCTAGAGCCTTCGGACAGGGGGACTATGGCTACACCTTC. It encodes CSARAFGQGDYGYTF.

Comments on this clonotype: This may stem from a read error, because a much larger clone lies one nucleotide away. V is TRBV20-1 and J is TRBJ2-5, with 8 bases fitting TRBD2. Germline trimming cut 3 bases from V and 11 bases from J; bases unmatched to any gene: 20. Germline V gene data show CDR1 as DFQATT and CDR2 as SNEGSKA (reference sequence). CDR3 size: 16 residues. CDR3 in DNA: TGCAGTGCTAGGGAGATAGCGGGAAAGAGGTTCGATGAGCAGTACTTC. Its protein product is CSAREIAGKRFDEQYF.

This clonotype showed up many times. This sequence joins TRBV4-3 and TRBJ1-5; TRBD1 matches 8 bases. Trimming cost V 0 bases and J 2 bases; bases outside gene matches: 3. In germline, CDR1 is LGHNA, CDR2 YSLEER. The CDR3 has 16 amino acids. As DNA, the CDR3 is TGCGCCAGCAGCCAAGAGCTGACAGGGGGCAATCAGCCCCAGCATTTT. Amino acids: CASSQELTGGNQPQHF.

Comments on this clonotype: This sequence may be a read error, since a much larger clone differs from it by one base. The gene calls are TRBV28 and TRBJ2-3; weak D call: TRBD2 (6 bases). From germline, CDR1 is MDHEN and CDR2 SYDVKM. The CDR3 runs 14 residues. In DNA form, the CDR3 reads TGTGCCAGCAGTTTTAGCGGTCGCACAGATGCGCAGTATTTT. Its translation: CASSFSGRTDAQYF.

The CDR3 sequence: CASSQDNQGSDYGYTF. The CDR3 nucleotides read TGCGCCAGCAGCCAAGATAACCAGGGGTCAGACTATGGCTACACCTTC. The V call is TRBV4-1, the J call TRBJ1-2; perhaps TRBD1 as D (6 bases). Trimming removed 0 bases at V and 3 bases at J, with 14 bases between. CDR1 is MGHRA and CDR2 is YSYEKL in the germline V gene. The CDR3 runs to 16 residues.

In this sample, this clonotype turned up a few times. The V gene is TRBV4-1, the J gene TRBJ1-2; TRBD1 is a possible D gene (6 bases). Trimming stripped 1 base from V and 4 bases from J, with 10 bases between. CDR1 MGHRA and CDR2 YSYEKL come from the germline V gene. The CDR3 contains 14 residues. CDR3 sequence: CASSQAGAGYGYTF. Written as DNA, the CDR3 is TGCGCCAGCAGCCAAGCAGGGGCGGGCTATGGCTACACCTTC.

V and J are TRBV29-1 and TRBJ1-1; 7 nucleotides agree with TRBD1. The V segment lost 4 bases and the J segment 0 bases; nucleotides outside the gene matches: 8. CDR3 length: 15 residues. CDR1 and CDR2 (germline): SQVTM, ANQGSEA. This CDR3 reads CSVAELGQLNTEAFF. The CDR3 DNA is TGCAGCGTTGCTGAGCTGGGACAGTTGAACACTGAAGCTTTCTTT.

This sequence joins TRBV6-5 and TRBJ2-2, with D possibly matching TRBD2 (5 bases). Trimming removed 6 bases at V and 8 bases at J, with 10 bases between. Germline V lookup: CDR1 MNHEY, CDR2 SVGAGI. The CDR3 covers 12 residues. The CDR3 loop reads CASRPRRGELFF. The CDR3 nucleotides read TGTGCCAGCAGACCGAGGAGGGGGGAGCTGTTTTTT.

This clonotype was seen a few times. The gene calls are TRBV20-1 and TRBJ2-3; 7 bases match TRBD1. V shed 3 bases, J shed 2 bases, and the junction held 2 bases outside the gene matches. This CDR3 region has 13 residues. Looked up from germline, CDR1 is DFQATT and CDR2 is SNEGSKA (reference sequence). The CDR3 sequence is CSASDRVTDTQYF. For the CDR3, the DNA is TGCAGTGCTAGCGACAGGGTCACAGATACGCAGTATTTT.

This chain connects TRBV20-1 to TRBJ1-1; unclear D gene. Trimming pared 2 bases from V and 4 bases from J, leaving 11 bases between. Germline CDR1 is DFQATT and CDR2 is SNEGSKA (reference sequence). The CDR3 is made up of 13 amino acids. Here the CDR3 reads CSARSPWGTEAFF. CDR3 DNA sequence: TGCAGTGCTAGATCGCCTTGGGGCACTGAAGCTTTCTTT.

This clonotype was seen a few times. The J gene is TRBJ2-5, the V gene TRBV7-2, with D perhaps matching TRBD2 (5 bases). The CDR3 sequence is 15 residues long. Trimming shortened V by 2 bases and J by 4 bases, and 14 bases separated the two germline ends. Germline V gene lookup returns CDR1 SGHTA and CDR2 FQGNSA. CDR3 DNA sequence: TGTGCCAGCAGCTTATATGGGGAGCACTCAGAGACCCAGTACTTC. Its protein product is CASSLYGEHSETQYF.

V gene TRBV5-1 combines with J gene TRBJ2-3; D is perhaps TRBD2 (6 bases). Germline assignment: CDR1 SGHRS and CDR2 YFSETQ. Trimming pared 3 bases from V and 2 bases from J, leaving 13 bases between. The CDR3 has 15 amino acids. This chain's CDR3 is CASSWRGGDTDTQYF. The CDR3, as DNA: TGCGCCAGCAGCTGGAGAGGCGGGGACACAGATACGCAGTATTTT.

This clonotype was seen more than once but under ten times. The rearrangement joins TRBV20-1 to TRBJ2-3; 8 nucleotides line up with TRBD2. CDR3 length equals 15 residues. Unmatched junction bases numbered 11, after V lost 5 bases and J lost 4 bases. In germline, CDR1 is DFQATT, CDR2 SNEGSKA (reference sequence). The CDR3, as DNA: TGCAGTGCTCCTACTCGGGGGGGCTATGCAGATACGCAGTATTTT. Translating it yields CSAPTRGGYADTQYF.

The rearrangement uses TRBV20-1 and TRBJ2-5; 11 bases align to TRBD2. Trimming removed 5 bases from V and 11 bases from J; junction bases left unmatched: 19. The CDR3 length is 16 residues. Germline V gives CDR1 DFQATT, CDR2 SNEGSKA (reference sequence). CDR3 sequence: CSARPNSGGALDEQYF. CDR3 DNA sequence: TGCAGTGCTCGCCCAAATAGCGGGGGGGCCTTGGATGAGCAGTACTTC.

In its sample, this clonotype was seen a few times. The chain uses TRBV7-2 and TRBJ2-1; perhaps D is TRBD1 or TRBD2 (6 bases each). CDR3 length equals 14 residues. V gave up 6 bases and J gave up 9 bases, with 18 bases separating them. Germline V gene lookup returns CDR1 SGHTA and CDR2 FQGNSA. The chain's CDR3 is CASRPIGGGLEQFF. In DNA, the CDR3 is TGTGCCAGCAGACCTATCGGGGGCGGACTTGAGCAGTTCTTC.

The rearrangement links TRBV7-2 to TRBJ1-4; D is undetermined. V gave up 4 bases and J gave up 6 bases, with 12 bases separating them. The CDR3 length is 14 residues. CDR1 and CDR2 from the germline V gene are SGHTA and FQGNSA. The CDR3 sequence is CASSSRVEDEKLFF. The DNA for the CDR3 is TGTGCCAGCAGCTCTCGGGTGGAGGATGAAAAACTGTTTTTT.

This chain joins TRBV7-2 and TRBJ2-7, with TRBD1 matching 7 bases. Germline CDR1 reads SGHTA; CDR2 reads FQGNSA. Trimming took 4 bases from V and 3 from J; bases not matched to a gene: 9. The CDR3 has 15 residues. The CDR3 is CASSWDSSSYYEQYF. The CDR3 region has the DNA TGTGCCAGCAGCTGGGACAGTAGCTCCTACTACGAGCAGTACTTC.

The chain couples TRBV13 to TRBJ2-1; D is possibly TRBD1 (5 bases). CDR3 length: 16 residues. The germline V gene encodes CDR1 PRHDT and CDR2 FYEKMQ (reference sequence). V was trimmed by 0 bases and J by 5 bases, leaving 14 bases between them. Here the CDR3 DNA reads TGTGCCAGCAGCTTAGGATGGGGCAGGATGAACAATGAGCAGTTCTTC. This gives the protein CASSLGWGRMNNEQFF.

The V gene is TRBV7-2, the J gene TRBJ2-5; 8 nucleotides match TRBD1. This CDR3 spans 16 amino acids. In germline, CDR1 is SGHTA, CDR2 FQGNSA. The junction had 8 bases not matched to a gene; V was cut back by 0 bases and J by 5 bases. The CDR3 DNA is TGTGCCAGCAGCTTAGCCGGACAGGGAAGTTGGGAGACCCAGTACTTC. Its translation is CASSLAGQGSWETQYF.

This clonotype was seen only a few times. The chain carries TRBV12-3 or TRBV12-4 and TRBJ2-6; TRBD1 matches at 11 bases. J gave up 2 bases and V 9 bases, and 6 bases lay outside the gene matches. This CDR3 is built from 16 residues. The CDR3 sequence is CASGGTGGTGANVLTF. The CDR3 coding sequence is TGTGCCAGTGGGGGGACAGGGGGTACTGGGGCCAACGTCCTGACTTTC.

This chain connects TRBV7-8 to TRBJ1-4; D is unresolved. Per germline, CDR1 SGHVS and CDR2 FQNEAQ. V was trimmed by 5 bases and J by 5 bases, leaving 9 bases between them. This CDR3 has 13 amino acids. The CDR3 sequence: CASSESPNEKLFF. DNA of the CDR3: TGTGCCAGCAGCGAAAGTCCCAATGAAAAACTGTTTTTT. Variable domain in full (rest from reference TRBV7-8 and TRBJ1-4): GAGVSQSPRYKVAKRGQDVALRCDPISGHVSLFWYQQALGQGPEFLTYFQNEAQLDKSGLPSDRFFAERPEGSVSTLKIQRTQQEDSAVYLCASSESPNEKLFFGSGTQLSVL.

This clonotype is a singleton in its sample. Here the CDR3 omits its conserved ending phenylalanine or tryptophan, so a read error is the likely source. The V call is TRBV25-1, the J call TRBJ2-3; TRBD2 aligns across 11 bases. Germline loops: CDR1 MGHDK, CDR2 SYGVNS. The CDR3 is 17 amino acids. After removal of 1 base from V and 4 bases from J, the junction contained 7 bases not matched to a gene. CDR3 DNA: TGTGCCAGCAGTGAATCCTCTAGCGGGGGGCTGTCAGATACGCAGTATTCT. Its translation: CASSESSSGGLSDTQYS.

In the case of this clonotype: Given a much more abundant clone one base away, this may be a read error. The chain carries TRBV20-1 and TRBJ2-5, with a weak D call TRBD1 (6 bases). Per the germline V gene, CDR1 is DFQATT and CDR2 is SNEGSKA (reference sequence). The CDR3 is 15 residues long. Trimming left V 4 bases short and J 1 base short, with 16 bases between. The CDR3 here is CSATGQRIGQETQYF. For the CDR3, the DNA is TGCAGTGCTACCGGACAGAGGATTGGCCAAGAGACCCAGTACTTC.

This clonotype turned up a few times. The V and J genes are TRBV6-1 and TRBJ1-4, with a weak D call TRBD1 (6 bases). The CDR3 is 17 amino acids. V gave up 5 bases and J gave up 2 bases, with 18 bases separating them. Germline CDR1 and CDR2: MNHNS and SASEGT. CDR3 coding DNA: TGTGCCAGCAGTACCGGGCCAGGGGCGCGGACTAATGAAAAACTGTTTTTT. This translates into CASSTGPGARTNEKLFF.

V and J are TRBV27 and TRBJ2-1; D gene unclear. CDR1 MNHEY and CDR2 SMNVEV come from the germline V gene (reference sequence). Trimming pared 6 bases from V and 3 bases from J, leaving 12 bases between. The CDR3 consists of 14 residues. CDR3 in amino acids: CASSSGQDYNEQFF. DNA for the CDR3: TGTGCCAGCAGCTCCGGCCAGGACTACAATGAGCAGTTCTTC.

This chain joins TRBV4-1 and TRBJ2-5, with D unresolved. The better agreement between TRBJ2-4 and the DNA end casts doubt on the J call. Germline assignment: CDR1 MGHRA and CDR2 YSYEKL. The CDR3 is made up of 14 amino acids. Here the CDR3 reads CASSQDPTPNIQYF. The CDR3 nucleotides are TGCGCCAGCAGCCAAGATCCTACGCCAAACATTCAGTACTTC.

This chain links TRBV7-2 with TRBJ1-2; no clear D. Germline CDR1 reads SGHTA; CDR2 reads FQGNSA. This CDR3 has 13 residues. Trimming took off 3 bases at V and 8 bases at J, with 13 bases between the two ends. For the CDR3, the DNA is TGTGCCAGCAGCTTCACCCAATCGGGGGGCTACACCTTC. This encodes CASSFTQSGGYTF.

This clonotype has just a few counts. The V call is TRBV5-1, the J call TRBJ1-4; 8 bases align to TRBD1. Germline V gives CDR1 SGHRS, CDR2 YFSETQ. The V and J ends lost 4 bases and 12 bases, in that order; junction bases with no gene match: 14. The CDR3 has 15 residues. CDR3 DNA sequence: TGCGCCAGCAGCCCTTATGACTCAGGGGGCCGGGAACTGTTTTTT. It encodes CASSPYDSGGRELFF.

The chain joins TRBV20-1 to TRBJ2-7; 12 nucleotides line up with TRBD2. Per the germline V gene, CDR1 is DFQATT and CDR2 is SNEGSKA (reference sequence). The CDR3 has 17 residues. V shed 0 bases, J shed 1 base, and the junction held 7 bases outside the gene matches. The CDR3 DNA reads TGCAGTGCTAGAGAGAAGACTAGCGGGAGTAGTTCCTACGAGCAGTACTTC. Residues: CSAREKTSGSSSYEQYF.